A selection of T cell receptor beta chains follows, all from one sample in a study of cytomegalovirus exposure and HLA in healthy donors. Profiling relied on immunoSEQ multiplex PCR, and the TCRdb table lists in-frame clones only, not all of them. Of 95,000 to 150,000 clones listed, 70% to 90% are singletons. Sequenced input: PBMCs. All receptors come from a woman aged 18-29 years in good health and CMV-seronegative. Both conserved end residues are part of each CDR3. A D gene is named only where the DNA matches it firmly. Only part of the rows carry a size: once, few, many, or a class if the clone is expanded.

J: TRBJ1-2
V: TRBV13
D: TRBD1
size: -
DNA: TGTGCCAGCAGCTTTGGGACAGTCAGCTCCTATGGCTACACCTTC
CDR3: CASSFGTVSSYGYTF

J: TRBJ1-4
V: TRBV6-1
D: -
size: -
DNA: TGTGCCAGCATCTACAGGGCCGGAGAAAAACTGTTTTTT
CDR3: CASIYRAGEKLFF

J: TRBJ2-7
V: TRBV28
D: -
size: -
DNA: TGTGCCAGCAGTCCGACGCGGGGTACCTACGAGCAGTACTTC
CDR3: CASSPTRGTYEQYF

J: TRBJ2-5
V: TRBV5-1
D: TRBD2
size: -
DNA: TGCGCCAGCAGTTCGACATATAGCGGGGGGAGTGAGACCCAGTACTTC
CDR3: CASSSTYSGGSETQYF

J: TRBJ2-1
V: TRBV7-8
D: TRBD2
size: -
DNA: TGTGCCAGCAGCCCAGGTAGCGGGAGTTCTCAGGGGGAGCAGTTCTTC
CDR3: CASSPGSGSSQGEQFF

J: TRBJ1-2
V: TRBV28
D: TRBD1
size: -
DNA: TGTGCCAGCAGTTATCCGACAGGGGGGACGGGAGGCTACACCTTC
CDR3: CASSYPTGGTGGYTF

J: TRBJ1-2
V: TRBV18
D: TRBD1
size: -
DNA: TGTGCCAGCTCACCCCGCGGGGGGACAGGGCTCTATGGCTACACCTTC
CDR3: CASSPRGGTGLYGYTF

J: TRBJ2-2
V: TRBV10-3
D: -
size: -
DNA: TGTGCCACCGGTAAGACAGAATCGAACACCGGGGAGCTGTTTTTT
CDR3: CATGKTESNTGELFF

J: TRBJ2-7
V: TRBV18
D: TRBD2
size: -
DNA: TGTGCCAGCTCACCAGGACTAGCTAACAACGAGCAGTACTTC
CDR3: CASSPGLANNEQYF

J: TRBJ2-3
V: TRBV5-4
D: TRBD1
size: -
DNA: TGTGCCAGCAGCAAAGCCGGGACAGGCACAGATACGCAGTATTTT
CDR3: CASSKAGTGTDTQYF

J: TRBJ2-6
V: TRBV30
D: -
size: -
DNA: TGTGCCTGGGGTCTACTGTCTGGGGCCAACGTCCTGACTTTC
CDR3: CAWGLLSGANVLTF

J: TRBJ1-5
V: TRBV5-6
D: -
size: -
DNA: TGTGCCAGCAGCTTGAGGGGCAGGCAAAGCAATCAGCCCCAGCATTTT
CDR3: CASSLRGRQSNQPQHF

J: TRBJ1-6
V: TRBV11-2
D: TRBD1
size: -
DNA: TGTGCCAGCAGCTTAAGCTTCTGGGACAGGGCTTATTCACCCCTCCACTTT
CDR3: CASSLSFWDRAYSPLHF

J: TRBJ2-2
V: TRBV27
D: -
size: once
DNA: TGTGCCAGCAGGACCAAACAGGCGAACACCGGGGAGCTGTTTTTT
CDR3: CASRTKQANTGELFF

J: TRBJ1-2
V: TRBV9
D: -
size: -
DNA: TGTGCCAGCAGCGTAGGCCCCGGGGAGGGCTACACCTTC
CDR3: CASSVGPGEGYTF

J: TRBJ1-3
V: TRBV7-8
D: -
size: -
DNA: TGTGCCAGCAGCTTAGGTCCAGCGTCGGTAACGGATGGAAACACCATATATTTT
CDR3: CASSLGPASVTDGNTIYF

J: TRBJ1-2
V: TRBV7-9
D: TRBD1
size: -
DNA: TGTGCCAGCAGCTTAGGAGGGGGCAGGGATGGCTACACCTTC
CDR3: CASSLGGGRDGYTF

J: TRBJ2-7
V: TRBV5-1
D: TRBD2
size: -
DNA: TGCGCCAGCAGCTTGTTTGCTAGCGGGAGACTCTACGAGCAGTACTTC
CDR3: CASSLFASGRLYEQYF

J: TRBJ2-4
V: TRBV7-9
D: TRBD1
size: -
DNA: TGTGCCAGCAGCCCACGACAGGGGACAACCAAAAACATTCAGTACTTC
CDR3: CASSPRQGTTKNIQYF

J: TRBJ1-2
V: TRBV5-6
D: -
size: once
DNA: TGTGCCACTCGACCGCCCCAGGGAGGGTCCAACTATGGCTACACCTTC
CDR3: CATRPPQGGSNYGYTF

J: TRBJ2-4
V: TRBV11-2
D: -
size: -
DNA: TGTGCCAGCAGCGACTCAGACAGAGTGAAAAACATTCAGTACTTC
CDR3: CASSDSDRVKNIQYF

J: TRBJ1-2
V: TRBV14
D: TRBD1
size: -
DNA: TGTGCCAGCAGTCAGGGACAGACCTATGGCTACACCTTC
CDR3: CASSQGQTYGYTF

J: TRBJ1-1
V: TRBV6-6
D: -
size: -
DNA: TGTGCCAGCAGTGAGGGCCCCTCTGAAGCTTTCTTT
CDR3: CASSEGPSEAFF

J: TRBJ2-7
V: TRBV7-8
D: TRBD1
size: few
DNA: TGTGCCAGCAGCTTACGGGACAGACCCTACGAGCAGTACTTC
CDR3: CASSLRDRPYEQYF

J: TRBJ1-1
V: TRBV5-1
D: -
size: -
DNA: TGCGCCAGCAGCTTTTCAGGAGGAGGAGAAGCTTTCTTT
CDR3: CASSFSGGGEAFF

J: TRBJ2-5
V: TRBV7-2
D: TRBD2
size: -
DNA: TGTGCCAGCAGCTTAGTGAGACGGGGGGGCCAAGAGACCCAGTACTTC
CDR3: CASSLVRRGGQETQYF

J: TRBJ1-2
V: TRBV4-2
D: -
size: -
DNA: TGTGCCAGCAGCCAAGTGGACAGCACCTATGGCTACACCTTC
CDR3: CASSQVDSTYGYTF

J: TRBJ2-1
V: TRBV11-3
D: TRBD2
size: -
DNA: TGTGCCAGCAGCGAGGGACTAGCGGGCTACAATGAGCAGTTCTTC
CDR3: CASSEGLAGYNEQFF

J: TRBJ1-1
V: TRBV27
D: -
size: -
DNA: TGTGCCAGCAGTTGGCAGGGGAAGGGTGAAGCTTTCTTT
CDR3: CASSWQGKGEAFF

J: TRBJ2-7
V: TRBV6-6
D: TRBD2
size: -
DNA: TGTGCCAGCCTCTACTCACTAGCGGACATCTACGAGCAGTACTTC
CDR3: CASLYSLADIYEQYF

J: TRBJ2-1
V: TRBV28
D: TRBD2
size: -
DNA: TGTGCCAGCAGCCCGACTAGCGGGAGCTGGTATGAGCAGTTCTTC
CDR3: CASSPTSGSWYEQFF

J: TRBJ2-7
V: TRBV4-2
D: TRBD2
size: -
DNA: TGTGCCAGCAGCCGCCGACTAGCGGGAGTAGGCGAGCAGTACTTC
CDR3: CASSRRLAGVGEQYF

J: TRBJ2-7
V: TRBV29-1
D: TRBD1
size: -
DNA: TGCAGCGTTGTTGGGGACAGGGGGCCATACGAGCAGTACTTC
CDR3: CSVVGDRGPYEQYF

J: TRBJ2-1
V: TRBV10-3
D: TRBD2
size: -
DNA: TGTGCCATCAGTGTGGACGGGTTCGCCAGGACTAGCAGCTACAATGAGCAGTTCTTC
CDR3: CAISVDGFARTSSYNEQFF

J: TRBJ2-5
V: TRBV4-1
D: -
size: -
DNA: TGCGCCAGCAGCCAAGATCAGTCCAGGGGTTGGTCGGAGACCCAGTACTTC
CDR3: CASSQDQSRGWSETQYF

J: TRBJ2-5
V: TRBV28
D: TRBD2
size: -
DNA: TGTGCCAGCAGAAGAGGGGTAGCGGGGGCACGGGAGACCCAGTACTTC
CDR3: CASRRGVAGARETQYF

J: TRBJ1-2
V: TRBV4-1
D: -
size: -
DNA: TGCGCCAGCAGCCAAGTAGGGCAGGGCGATGGCTACACCTTC
CDR3: CASSQVGQGDGYTF

J: TRBJ2-5
V: TRBV5-1
D: -
size: once
DNA: TGCGCCAGCAGCTTTTTTGACAGGACACAAGAGACCCAGTACTTC
CDR3: CASSFFDRTQETQYF

J: TRBJ2-1
V: TRBV27
D: TRBD2
size: -
DNA: TGTGCCAGCAAATTCCAGCGGGAGGATAATGAGCAGTTCTTC
CDR3: CASKFQREDNEQFF

J: TRBJ1-4
V: TRBV5-1
D: TRBD1
size: -
DNA: TGCGCCAGCAGCTGGGGACAGGGTGGTGAAAAACTGTTTTTT
CDR3: CASSWGQGGEKLFF

J: TRBJ2-3
V: TRBV4-1
D: -
size: -
DNA: TGCGCCAGCAGCCCCACGGGGGTAGTCACAGATACGCAGTATTTT
CDR3: CASSPTGVVTDTQYF

J: TRBJ2-7
V: TRBV10-3
D: -
size: -
DNA: TGTGCCATCAGTGAGTCGAGCTCCTACGAGCAGTACTTC
CDR3: CAISESSSYEQYF

J: TRBJ2-2
V: TRBV19
D: -
size: once
DNA: TGTGCCAGTAGTAGTAGGGGCAGGGCCGGGGAGCTGTTTTTT
CDR3: CASSSRGRAGELFF

J: TRBJ2-2
V: TRBV30
D: TRBD1
size: -
DNA: TGTGCCTGGAAGGGACAGGGATTTGCTGGGGAGCTGTTTTTT
CDR3: CAWKGQGFAGELFF

J: TRBJ2-3
V: TRBV2
D: TRBD1
size: -
DNA: TGTGCCAGCAGTGAATGGGGGACAGGGGGAAGCACAGATACGCAGTATTTT
CDR3: CASSEWGTGGSTDTQYF

J: TRBJ1-1
V: TRBV6-5
D: -
size: -
DNA: TGTGCCAGCAGTGCGATGGTCCCGAACACTGAAGCTTTCTTT
CDR3: CASSAMVPNTEAFF

J: TRBJ2-1
V: TRBV5-1
D: TRBD2
size: -
DNA: TGCGCCAGCAGCTTGGTGTCTAGCGGGGCGTACAATGAGCAGTTCTTC
CDR3: CASSLVSSGAYNEQFF

J: TRBJ2-1
V: TRBV4-3
D: TRBD2
size: -
DNA: TGCGCCAGCAGCCAAGATCATCTAGCGGGAGTCTACAATGAGCAGTTCTTC
CDR3: CASSQDHLAGVYNEQFF

J: TRBJ2-2
V: TRBV7-6
D: -
size: -
DNA: TGTGCCAGCAGCTTACTCGCTGGGGAGGAGAACACCGGGGAGCTGTTTTTT
CDR3: CASSLLAGEENTGELFF

J: TRBJ2-2
V: TRBV9
D: -
size: -
DNA: TGTGCCAGCAGCGTAAGGGGGGGCACCGGGGAGCTGTTTTTT
CDR3: CASSVRGGTGELFF

J: TRBJ1-2
V: TRBV7-9
D: -
size: -
DNA: TGTGCCAGCAGCCCTGAGGTCCCAGGGGATGGCTACACCTTC
CDR3: CASSPEVPGDGYTF

J: TRBJ2-7
V: TRBV7-9
D: -
size: -
DNA: TGTGCCAGCAGCGATGCACACTACGAGCAGTACTTC
CDR3: CASSDAHYEQYF